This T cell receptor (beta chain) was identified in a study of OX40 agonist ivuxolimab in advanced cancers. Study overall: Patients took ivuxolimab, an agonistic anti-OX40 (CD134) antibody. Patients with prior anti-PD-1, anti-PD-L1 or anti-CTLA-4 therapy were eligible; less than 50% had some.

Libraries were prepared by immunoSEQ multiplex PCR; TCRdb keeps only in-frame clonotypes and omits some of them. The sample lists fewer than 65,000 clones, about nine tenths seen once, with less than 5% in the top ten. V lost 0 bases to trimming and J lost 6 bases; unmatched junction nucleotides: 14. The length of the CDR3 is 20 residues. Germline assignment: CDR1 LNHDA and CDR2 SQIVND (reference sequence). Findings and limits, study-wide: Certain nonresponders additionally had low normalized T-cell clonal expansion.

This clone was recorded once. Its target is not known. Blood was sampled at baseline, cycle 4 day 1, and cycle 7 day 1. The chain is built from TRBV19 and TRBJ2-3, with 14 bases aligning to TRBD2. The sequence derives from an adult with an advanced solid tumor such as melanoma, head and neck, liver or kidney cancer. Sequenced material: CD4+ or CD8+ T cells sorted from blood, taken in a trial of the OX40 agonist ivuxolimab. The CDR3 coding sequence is TGTGCCAGTAGTATAGATCTTTCCGTGACTAGCGGGGGGGCCGGGGATACGCAGTATTTT. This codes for CASSIDLSVTSGGAGDTQYF.